This T cell receptor (beta chain) is drawn from a study of identical twins. This clonotype showed up just a few times. Each CDR3 protein is one row after TCRdb ran MiXCR on the 5' RACE reads. The sample consists of 350,000 to 450,000 distinct CDR3 sequences, less than 20% of them appearing once. This CDR3 comprises 13 residues. V was shortened by 0 bases and J by 3 bases, with 9 bases between the two germline ends. CDR1 and CDR2 from the germline V gene are DFQATT and SNEGSKA (reference sequence). Sequences were obtained from naive T cells sorted from blood. The rearrangement uses TRBV20-1 and TRBJ2-7; D gene uncertain. This receptor was obtained from a man in his fifties in good health. DNA for the CDR3: TGCAGTGCTAGAGATCGGGCAGTCTACGAGCAGTACTTC. Translating gives CSARDRAVYEQYF.